The T cell receptor beta chain under discussion was sequenced for a study of blood T cells in healthy people across ages. This clonotype turned up a few times. Next came a second PCR, run for about 6 to 11 cycles, which used a sample-barcoded 5' primer along with a J-beta primer mix. TCRdb recomputed calls from the 5' RACE reads with MiXCR, one row per CDR3 protein. The sample has hundreds of thousands of distinct CDR3 sequences, roughly 34% seen once. Germline CDR1 reads LGHNA; CDR2 reads YSLEER. CDR3 size: 15 residues. V dropped 1 base and J dropped 1 base, with 10 bases sitting between them. Sequencing was carried out using blood. This chain links TRBV4-3 with TRBJ1-1; D ambiguous. The sequence derives from a young man in good health. The CDR3 DNA follows: TGCGCCAGCAGCCAAGGGCGGGAAGGGAACACTGAAGCTTTCTTT. Translated, it gives CASSQGREGNTEAFF.